This TCR beta chain is from a study of CXCR3-negative and CXCR3-positive naive CD8 T cells. In triplicate, each CD8+ T cell subset was sorted at under 350,000 cells per replicate. On this clonotype itself: Its antigen is still unknown.

TRB cDNA was prepared as libraries by UMI-labeled 5' RACE. TCRdb re-called the 5' RACE reads and gives one entry per CDR3 protein, without DNA. The sample's table shows roughly 48,000 distinct CDR3 sequences. This CDR3 is built from 12 residues. Germline V gene data show CDR1 as SNHLY and CDR2 as FYNNEI. Study-level results: Sequencing showed both naive subsets with comparably high diversity, and memory CD8+ cells much lower. TCR strength was inferred from TRB CDR3 properties, while surface CD5 was comparable between naive subsets. Naive CXCR3-positive and CXCR3-negative cells shared TRBV-TRBJ usage; memory cells diverged.

The J gene is TRBJ2-7, the V gene TRBV2; the D call of TRBD1 rests on TCRdb alone, since no DNA is present to check it. Sequencing was carried out using memory CD8+ T cells from blood. This TCR was sampled from a human donor in good health. Some clones in this sample may be carry-over from other donors' samples. The CDR3 sequence: CASRGQGYEQYF.